The 25 T cell receptor beta chains below were found in one sample sequenced in a study of cytomegalovirus exposure and HLA in healthy donors. The PCR ran on 60 Vbeta and 13 Jbeta primers. Sequencing was performed with immunoSEQ multiplex PCR; in TCRdb, only in-frame clones are kept and a portion is missing. The sample yields roughly 100,000 clones, over 9.5% seen once. Sequenced input: PBMCs. These TCRs come from a man aged 35-49 years in good health and CMV-seropositive.

The V gene is TRBV7-9, the J gene TRBJ2-3, with TRBD2 matching 14 bases. This CDR3 contains 19 residues. The ends lost 0 bases at V and 4 bases at J; junction bases unmatched: 9. Per the germline V gene, CDR1 is SEHNR and CDR2 is FQNEAQ (reference sequence). CDR3 in amino acids: CASSLAVVGLAGEADTQYF. In nucleotides, the CDR3 is TGTGCCAGCAGCTTAGCGGTAGTGGGACTAGCGGGAGAAGCAGATACGCAGTATTTT.

The chain uses TRBV4-3 and TRBJ2-7; tentative D call: TRBD1 (5 bases). This CDR3 has 14 amino acids. V dropped 1 base and J dropped 2 bases, with 9 bases sitting between them. The germline V gene encodes CDR1 LGHNA and CDR2 YSLEER. In DNA form, the CDR3 reads TGCGCCAGCAGCCAAGTTAAGGGGCCCTACGAGCAGTACTTC. It yields the protein CASSQVKGPYEQYF.

The rearrangement uses TRBV14 and TRBJ2-1; 8 bases align to TRBD2. The CDR3 covers 14 residues. Germline assignment: CDR1 SGHDN and CDR2 FVKESK. V lost 4 bases and J lost 2; bases outside the gene matches: 1. DNA of the CDR3: TGTGCCAGCAGCCTGGGACTAGCCTACAATGAGCAGTTCTTC. Protein product: CASSLGLAYNEQFF.

This clone was observed a handful of times. The V call is TRBV7-9, the J call TRBJ2-1; 7 nucleotides align to TRBD2. There are 14 residues in the CDR3. Per the germline V gene, CDR1 is SEHNR and CDR2 is FQNEAQ (reference sequence). The J segment lost 7 bases and the V segment lost 6 bases, leaving 9 bases of the junction unmatched. The CDR3 region is CASSPPAGANEQFF. CDR3 bases: TGTGCCAGCAGTCCCCCGGCGGGAGCAAATGAGCAGTTCTTC.

CDR3 sequence (DNA): TGTGCCAGCAGCTTGGGCAGTGTTTCTGGAAACACCATATATTTT. Translated: CASSLGSVSGNTIYF. V gene TRBV7-8 combines with J gene TRBJ1-3, with D hard to call. V lost 3 bases and J lost 1, with 10 bases in between. The V gene's germline CDR1 is SGHVS and CDR2 FQNEAQ. The CDR3 contains 15 residues.

This clone has only a few counts. The chain uses TRBV7-8 and TRBJ2-6; a weak D match, TRBD2 (5 bases). Trimming shortened V by 2 bases and J by 0 bases, and 14 bases separated the two germline ends. The V gene's germline CDR1 is SGHVS and CDR2 FQNEAQ. This CDR3 has 18 residues. CDR3 in DNA: TGTGCCAGCAGCTTATCCCACGGACTCTACTCTGGGGCCAACGTCCTGACTTTC. Translation: CASSLSHGLYSGANVLTF. The full variable domain, with the rest looked up from reference TRBV7-8 and TRBJ2-6, is GAGVSQSPRYKVAKRGQDVALRCDPISGHVSLFWYQQALGQGPEFLTYFQNEAQLDKSGLPSDRFFAERPEGSVSTLKIQRTQQEDSAVYLCASSLSHGLYSGANVLTFGAGSRLTVL.

V is TRBV5-1 and J is TRBJ2-1; D gene unclear. The V end lost 4 bases, the J end lost 10 bases, and 12 bases lay between the germline ends. Germline V gene sequence: CDR1 SGHRS, CDR2 YFSETQ. The CDR3 loop spans 12 amino acids. CDR3 sequence (DNA): TGCGCCAGCAGCATCCGACCAGGCGAGCAGTTCTTC. Translated: CASSIRPGEQFF.

This clone was recorded a few times. The chain uses TRBV4-1 and TRBJ2-3; 9 bases fit TRBD2. CDR3 length equals 20 residues. Germline loops: CDR1 MGHRA, CDR2 YSYEKL. The J segment lost 7 bases and the V segment lost 0 bases, leaving 20 bases of the junction unmatched. CDR3 in DNA: TGCGCCAGCAGCCAAGATCAATTGGAGGCTAGCGGGGTTCCGCGCCATACGCAGTATTTT. Translating it yields CASSQDQLEASGVPRHTQYF.

The V and J genes are TRBV5-4 and TRBJ1-1; TRBD1 is a possible D gene (6 bases). There are 15 residues in the CDR3. Germline V gene sequence: CDR1 SGHNT, CDR2 YYREEE (reference sequence). Trimming removed 0 bases from V and 5 bases from J, with 14 bases in between. The CDR3 loop reads CASSLDLQGNTEAFF. The CDR3 DNA is TGTGCCAGCAGCTTGGATCTTCAGGGGAATACTGAAGCTTTCTTT.

This clone has at least ten counts. The rearrangement uses TRBV5-6 and TRBJ1-2; possible D gene TRBD1, 5 bases. CDR3 length: 15 amino acids. V shed 0 bases and J shed 3 bases, with 12 bases lying between them. Per the germline V gene, CDR1 is SGHDT and CDR2 is YYEEEE. The CDR3 loop is CASSLGTPGDYGYTF. The CDR3 DNA reads as TGTGCCAGCAGCTTGGGGACACCGGGAGACTATGGCTACACCTTC. The full variable domain, completed using reference TRBV5-6 and TRBJ1-2, is DAGVTQSPTHLIKTRGQQVTLRCSPKSGHDTVSWYQQALGQGPQFIFQYYEEEERQRGNFPDRFSGHQFPNYSSELNVNALLLGDSALYLCASSLGTPGDYGYTFGSGTRLTVV.

The CDR3, as DNA: TGTGCCACCAGCAGTCGTTTGGGGAGTTTGTTTGAGCAGTTCTTC. Its translation: CATSSRLGSLFEQFF. V is TRBV15 and J is TRBJ2-1; tentatively, D is TRBD2 (5 bases). V was clipped by 3 bases and J by 9 bases, with 18 bases between them. The CDR3 extends over 15 amino acids. The germline V gene has CDR1 LNHNV and CDR2 YYDKDF (reference sequence).

The rearrangement joins TRBV5-1 to TRBJ2-7; TRBD1 agrees at 8 bases. J gave up 0 bases and V 4 bases, and 6 bases lay outside the gene matches. The CDR3 is made up of 15 amino acids. Germline V gives CDR1 SGHRS, CDR2 YFSETQ. The CDR3 DNA reads as TGCGCCAGCAGCCAAGGGACAGGAGTCTCCTACGAGCAGTACTTC. Its protein is CASSQGTGVSYEQYF.

This clone was detected a few times. The V gene is TRBV6-1, the J gene TRBJ1-5; 8 bases are a match to TRBD1. V dropped 3 bases and J dropped 4; count of bases not matched to a gene: 8. Germline assignment: CDR1 MNHNS and CDR2 SASEGT. The CDR3 length is 16 residues. The CDR3 reads CASSEGLGQGNQPQHF. The CDR3 DNA reads TGTGCCAGCAGTGAGGGCTTAGGACAGGGTAATCAGCCCCAGCATTTT.

This rearrangement joins TRBV7-6 to TRBJ2-3; 7 nucleotides line up with TRBD2. V lost 4 bases, J lost 0 bases, and 4 bases stayed unmatched. The CDR3 is made up of 15 amino acids. Per the germline V gene, CDR1 is SGHVS and CDR2 is FNYEAQ. The CDR3 protein is CASSYLAESTDTQYF. The DNA of the CDR3 is TGTGCCAGCAGCTACCTAGCGGAGAGCACAGATACGCAGTATTTT. Full variable domain (outside the CDR3, taken from reference TRBV7-6 and TRBJ2-3): GAGVSQSPRYKVTKRGQDVALRCDPISGHVSLYWYRQALGQGPEFLTYFNYEAQQDKSGLPNDRFSAERPEGSISTLTIQRTEQRDSAMYRCASSYLAESTDTQYFGPGTRLTVL.

This clone turned up a few times. The genes are TRBV18 and TRBJ2-7, with 7 bases matching TRBD2. The V gene's germline CDR1 is KGHSH and CDR2 LQKENI. The V gene end was trimmed by 2 bases and the J gene end by 2 bases; junction bases not matched to a gene: 6. The CDR3 has 15 amino acids. Here the CDR3 reads CASSPGGERTYEQYF. The CDR3 region has the DNA TGTGCCAGCTCACCAGGGGGGGAGAGAACCTACGAGCAGTACTTC.

Only a few counts were recorded for this clone. The chain joins TRBV6-5 to TRBJ1-3; D is undetermined. The CDR3 is made up of 16 amino acids. Trimming left V 0 bases short and J 1 base short, with 10 bases between. The germline CDR1 and CDR2 sequences are MNHEY and SVGAGI. The CDR3 DNA reads as TGTGCCAGCAGTTACTCGCCAGGCCGATCTGGAAACACCATATATTTT. Translating it yields CASSYSPGRSGNTIYF.

This clone has a handful of counts. This chain links TRBV19 with TRBJ1-1; D perhaps matches TRBD1 (5 bases). The CDR3 is 16 amino acids. CDR1 is LNHDA and CDR2 is SQIVND in the germline V gene (reference sequence). The V gene lost 3 bases and the J gene lost 1 base, with 15 bases spanning the gap. The CDR3 DNA reads TGTGCCAGTAGTATCAGCCAGGGCATTGCGAACACTGAAGCTTTCTTT. Protein product: CASSISQGIANTEAFF.

A few counts support this clone. V usage is TRBV19 and J usage is TRBJ1-4, with D maybe TRBD1 (6 bases). V was cut by 3 bases and J by 5 bases, with 13 bases left in between. CDR1 and CDR2 (germline): LNHDA, SQIVND (reference sequence). The CDR3 runs to 15 residues. The DNA for the CDR3 is TGTGCCAGTAGTATCGGGTGGCAGGGGAATGAAAAACTGTTTTTT. Translating gives CASSIGWQGNEKLFF.

This chain joins TRBV11-2 and TRBJ2-7; 9 bases align to TRBD2. Germline-derived CDR1 and CDR2 are SGHAT and FQNNGV. V lost 1 base, J lost 1 base, and 8 bases stayed unmatched. CDR3 length equals 17 residues. The CDR3: CASSLAPAGGSSYEQYF. The DNA for the CDR3 is TGTGCCAGCAGCTTAGCCCCAGCGGGAGGATCTTCCTACGAGCAGTACTTC.

The chain couples TRBV11-1 to TRBJ1-2, with D perhaps TRBD1 (5 bases). Germline values: CDR1 SGHAT, CDR2 FQDESV (reference sequence). Between the trimmed V and J ends, which lost 3 bases and 0 bases, there was a span of 8 bases. CDR3 length equals 14 residues. CDR3 residues: CASSFDSANYGYTF. DNA for the CDR3: TGTGCCAGCAGCTTCGACAGTGCTAACTATGGCTACACCTTC. Filled out from reference TRBV11-1 and TRBJ1-2, the complete variable domain reads EAEVAQSPRYKITEKSQAVAFWCDPISGHATLYWYRQILGQGPELLVQFQDESVVDDSQLPKDRFSAERLKGVDSTLKIQPAELGDSAMYLCASSFDSANYGYTFGSGTRLTVV.

In this sample, this clone turned up a few times. One junction end does not reproduce the germline sequence, and a read error may be involved. The V and J genes are TRBV5-4 and TRBJ2-3; the D gene is possibly TRBD2 (5 bases). Germline V gives CDR1 SGHNT, CDR2 YYREEE (reference sequence). The CDR3 runs 15 residues. The CDR3 coding sequence is TGTGCCAGCAGCCCAGGAGGCATTTCCTCAAATACGCACTATTTT. This sequence encodes CASSPGGISSNTHYF.

The chain recombines TRBV14 with TRBJ1-2; D not certain. The CDR3 is made up of 13 amino acids. Germline V lookup: CDR1 SGHDN, CDR2 FVKESK. Trimming removed 0 bases from V and 4 bases from J, with 6 bases in between. CDR3 region: CASSQDGSYGYTF. As DNA, the CDR3 is TGTGCCAGCAGCCAAGATGGGAGCTATGGCTACACCTTC. Full variable domain (missing parts from reference TRBV14 and TRBJ1-2): EAGVTQFPSHSVIEKGQTVTLRCDPISGHDNLYWYRRVMGKEIKFLLHFVKESKQDESGMPNNRFLAERTGGTYSTLKVQPAELEDSGVYFCASSQDGSYGYTFGSGTRLTVV.

This clone turned up a few times. The chain is built from TRBV18 and TRBJ1-1; 9 bases match TRBD1. Germline values: CDR1 KGHSH, CDR2 LQKENI. The CDR3 is 14 residues long. Unmatched junction bases numbered 10, after V lost 3 bases and J lost 11 bases. For the CDR3, the DNA is TGTGCCAGCTCACCCCCAGACAGGGGGTCCGGGGCTTTCTTT. This translates into CASSPPDRGSGAFF.

V usage is TRBV4-3 and J usage is TRBJ2-2, with D perhaps TRBD2 (5 bases). The CDR3 is 17 amino acids. Trimming pared 1 base from V and 1 base from J, leaving 13 bases between. The V gene's germline CDR1 is LGHNA and CDR2 YSLEER. The CDR3 DNA reads as TGCGCCAGCAGCCAAGGGGAAGCGGAGAGGAACACCGGGGAGCTGTTTTTT. Its protein is CASSQGEAERNTGELFF.

This clone was found a few times. The chain joins TRBV4-1 to TRBJ2-7; TRBD2 agrees at 8 bases. The CDR3 consists of 17 residues. Germline trimming cut 0 bases from V and 2 bases from J; bases unmatched to any gene: 9. Germline V gene data show CDR1 as MGHRA and CDR2 as YSYEKL. The CDR3 loop reads CASSQEGSGRRTYEQYF. In nucleotides, the CDR3 is TGCGCCAGCAGCCAAGAGGGGAGCGGGAGAAGGACCTACGAGCAGTACTTC.